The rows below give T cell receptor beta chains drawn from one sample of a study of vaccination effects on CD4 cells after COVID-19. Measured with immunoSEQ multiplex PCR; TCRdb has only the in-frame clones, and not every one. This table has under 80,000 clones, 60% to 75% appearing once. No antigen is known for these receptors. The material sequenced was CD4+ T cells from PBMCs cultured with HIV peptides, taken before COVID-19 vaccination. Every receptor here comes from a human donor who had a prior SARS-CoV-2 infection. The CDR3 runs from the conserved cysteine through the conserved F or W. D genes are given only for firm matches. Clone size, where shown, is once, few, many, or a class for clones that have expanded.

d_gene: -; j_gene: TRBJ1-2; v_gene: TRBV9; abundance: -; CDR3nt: TGTGCCAGCAGCTTGGACGGACTAAGGGGCTATGGCTACACCTTC; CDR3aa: CASSLDGLRGYGYTF
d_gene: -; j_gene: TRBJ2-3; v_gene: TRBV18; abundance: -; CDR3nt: TGTGCCAGCTCACCACCGAGTTTGTCTAGCACAGATACGCAGTATTTT; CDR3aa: CASSPPSLSSTDTQYF
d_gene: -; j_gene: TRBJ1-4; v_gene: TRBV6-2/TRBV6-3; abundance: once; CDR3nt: TGTGCCAGCAGCCGGGATTTTAATGAAAAACTGTTTTTT; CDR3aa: CASSRDFNEKLFF
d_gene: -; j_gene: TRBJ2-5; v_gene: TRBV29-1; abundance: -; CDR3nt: TGCAGCGTTGGTTACTTGGAAGAGACCCAGTACTTC; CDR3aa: CSVGYLEETQYF
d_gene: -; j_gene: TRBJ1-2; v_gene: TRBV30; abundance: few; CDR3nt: TGTGCCTGGATATGGGGTCCGGTGAGCAACTATGGCTACACCTTC; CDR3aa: CAWIWGPVSNYGYTF
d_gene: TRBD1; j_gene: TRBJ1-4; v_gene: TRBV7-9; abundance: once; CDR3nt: TGTGCCAGCAGCACCCCCCCCGGGACAGCTAATGAAAAACTGTTTTTT; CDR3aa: CASSTPPGTANEKLFF
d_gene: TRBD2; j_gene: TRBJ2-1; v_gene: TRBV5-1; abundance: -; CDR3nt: TGCGCCAGCAGCTTGGAACTAGCGGGAGGGTACAATGAGCAGTTCTTC; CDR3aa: CASSLELAGGYNEQFF
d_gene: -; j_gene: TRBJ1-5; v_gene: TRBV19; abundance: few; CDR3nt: TGTGCCAGTAGTATAGACGGCAATCAGCCCCAGCATTTT; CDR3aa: CASSIDGNQPQHF
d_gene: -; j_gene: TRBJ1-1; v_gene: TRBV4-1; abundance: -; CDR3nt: TGCGCCAGCAGCCACCTAGGAGGGGTAACTGAAGCTTTCTTT; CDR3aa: CASSHLGGVTEAFF
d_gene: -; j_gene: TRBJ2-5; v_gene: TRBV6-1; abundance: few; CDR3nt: TGTGCCAGCAGTGAAGCGCTAGCAGAGACCCAGTACTTC; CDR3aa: CASSEALAETQYF
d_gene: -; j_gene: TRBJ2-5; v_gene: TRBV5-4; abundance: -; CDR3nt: TGTGCCAGCAGCTTGGAGGCTGGCTCACTCTCAGAGACCCAGTACTTC; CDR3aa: CASSLEAGSLSETQYF
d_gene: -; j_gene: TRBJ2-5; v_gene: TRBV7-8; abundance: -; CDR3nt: TGTGCCAGCAGCCCCCATGTGCTGTACCAAGAGACCCAGTACTTC; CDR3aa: CASSPHVLYQETQYF
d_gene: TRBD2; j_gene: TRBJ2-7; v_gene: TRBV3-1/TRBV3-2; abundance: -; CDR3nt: TGTGCCAGCAGCCAAGGTAGCGGGGGCCACGAGCAGTACTTC; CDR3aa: CASSQGSGGHEQYF
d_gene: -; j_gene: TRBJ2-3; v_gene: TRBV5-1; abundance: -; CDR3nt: TGCGCCAGCAGCTTGGCCTTGGCGACTACGCAGTATTTT; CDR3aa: CASSLALATTQYF
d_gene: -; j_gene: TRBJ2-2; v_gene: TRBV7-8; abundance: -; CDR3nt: TGTGCCAGCAGCCCCACGACAGTACTGACCGGGGAGCTGTTTTTT; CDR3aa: CASSPTTVLTGELFF
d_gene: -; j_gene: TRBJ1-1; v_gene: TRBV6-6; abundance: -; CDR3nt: TGTGCCAGCAGTTACTCTCGCGGGAACACTGAAGCTTTCTTT; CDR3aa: CASSYSRGNTEAFF
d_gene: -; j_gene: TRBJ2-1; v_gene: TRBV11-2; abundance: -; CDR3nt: TGTGCCAGCAGGTCCATGACCTCCTACAATGAGCAGTTCTTC; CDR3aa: CASRSMTSYNEQFF
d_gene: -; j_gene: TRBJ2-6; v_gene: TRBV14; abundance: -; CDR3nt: TGTGCCAGCAGCCAAGTAGGGTACTCTGGGGCCAACGTCCTGACTTTC; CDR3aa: CASSQVGYSGANVLTF
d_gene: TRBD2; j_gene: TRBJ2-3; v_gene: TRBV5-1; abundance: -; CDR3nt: TGCGCCAGCAGACCCGGGACTAGCGGGCGCGATACGCAGTATTTT; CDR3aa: CASRPGTSGRDTQYF
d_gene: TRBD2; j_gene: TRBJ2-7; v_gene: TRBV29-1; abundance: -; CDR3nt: TGCAGCGTTGAAGATCTTCAGGCTAGCGGGAGGCAAGAGCAGTACTTC; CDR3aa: CSVEDLQASGRQEQYF
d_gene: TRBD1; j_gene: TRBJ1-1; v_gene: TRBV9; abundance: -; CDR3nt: TGTGCCAGCAGCCCCACCCTTGGGCAGGGGGCATTGAACACTGAAGCTTTCTTT; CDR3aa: CASSPTLGQGALNTEAFF
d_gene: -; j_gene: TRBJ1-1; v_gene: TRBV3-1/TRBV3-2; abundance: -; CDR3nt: TGTGCCAGCAGCCAAGTACCGGGGGGCACTGAAGCTTTCTTT; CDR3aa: CASSQVPGGTEAFF
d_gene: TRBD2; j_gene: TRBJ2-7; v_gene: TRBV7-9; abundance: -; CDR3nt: TGTGCCAGCAGCCTTAAAGCCATACTCTCGGGGAGGGTGGGCCTAAGGCAGTACTTC; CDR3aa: CASSLKAILSGRVGLRQYF
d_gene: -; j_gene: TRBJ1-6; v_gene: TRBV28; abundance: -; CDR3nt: TGTGCCAGCAACCCAGTGGAGAGAGAAAATTCACCCCTCCACTTT; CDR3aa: CASNPVERENSPLHF
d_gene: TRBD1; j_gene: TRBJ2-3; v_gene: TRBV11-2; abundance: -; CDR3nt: TGTGCCAGCAGCAGGGACAGGGGGTCAGATACGCAGTATTTT; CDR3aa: CASSRDRGSDTQYF
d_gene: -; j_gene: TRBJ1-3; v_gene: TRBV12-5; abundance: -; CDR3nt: TGTGCTAGTGGCCCAGGTTCTGGAAACACCATATATTTT; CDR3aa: CASGPGSGNTIYF
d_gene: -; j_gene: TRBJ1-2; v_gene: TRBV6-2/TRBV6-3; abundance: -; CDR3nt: TGTGCCAGCAGTTACTATGACTATGGCTACACCTTC; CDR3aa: CASSYYDYGYTF
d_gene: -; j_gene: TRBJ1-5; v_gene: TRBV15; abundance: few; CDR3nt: TGTGCCACCAGCAGAAGGGGGATACAGGGTGCTCAGCCCCAGCATTTT; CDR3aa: CATSRRGIQGAQPQHF
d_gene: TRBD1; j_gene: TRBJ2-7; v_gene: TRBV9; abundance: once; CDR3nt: TGTGCCAGCAGCCCTACAGGGGCCAGCTCCTACGAGCAGTACTTC; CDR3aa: CASSPTGASSYEQYF
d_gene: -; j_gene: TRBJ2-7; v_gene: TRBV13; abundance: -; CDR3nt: TGTGCCAGCAGCCCACCCCTAGACCGACGAACACCTGGCGAGCAGTACTTC; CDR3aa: CASSPPLDRRTPGEQYF
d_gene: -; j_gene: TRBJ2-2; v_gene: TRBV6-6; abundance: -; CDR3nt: TGTGCCAGCATGGAGGGAGGAGATGCCGGGGAGCTGTTTTTT; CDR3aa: CASMEGGDAGELFF
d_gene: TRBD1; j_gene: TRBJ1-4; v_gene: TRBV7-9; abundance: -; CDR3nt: TGTGCCAGCAGCGATGACAGGGGCGCTGCAACTAATGAAAAACTGTTTTTT; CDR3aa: CASSDDRGAATNEKLFF
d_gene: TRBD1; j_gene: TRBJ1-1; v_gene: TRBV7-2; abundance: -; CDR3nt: TGTGCCAGCAGCAGCCAAGTTGCAGGGGGGACTGAAGCTTTCTTT; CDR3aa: CASSSQVAGGTEAFF
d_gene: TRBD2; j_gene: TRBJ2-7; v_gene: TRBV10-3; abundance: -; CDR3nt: TGTGCCATCAGTCAGGGGACTAGCGGGAGAACCTACGAGCAGTACTTC; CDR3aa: CAISQGTSGRTYEQYF
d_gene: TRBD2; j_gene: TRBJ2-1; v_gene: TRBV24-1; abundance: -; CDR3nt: TGTGCCACCAGTGATCCCTCCTCTAGCGGGAGGGATTACAATGAGCAGTTCTTC; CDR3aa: CATSDPSSSGRDYNEQFF
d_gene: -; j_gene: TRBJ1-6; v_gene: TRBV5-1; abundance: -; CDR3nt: TGCGCCAGCAGCTCGGGGGCACCCTATAATTCACCCCTCCACTTT; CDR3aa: CASSSGAPYNSPLHF
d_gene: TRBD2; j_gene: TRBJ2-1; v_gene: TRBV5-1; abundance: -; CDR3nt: TGCGCCAGCAGCTTGGGTCGCGGGAGGGCCGCTGAGCAGTTCTTC; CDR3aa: CASSLGRGRAAEQFF
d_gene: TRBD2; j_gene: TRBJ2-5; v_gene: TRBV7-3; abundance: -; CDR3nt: TGTGCCAGCAGCCCGGGGGCGGGAGGGCCATCAGAGACCCAGTACTTC; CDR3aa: CASSPGAGGPSETQYF